The next 18 T cell receptor beta chains were all read from a single sample in a study of T-cell memory formation after mild COVID-19. One entry per CDR3 protein results from TCRdb running MiXCR on the 5' RACE reads. Among fewer than 400,000 distinct CDR3 sequences, 16% were seen once, and the ten largest hold under 25%. Sequencing used PBMCs or a T cell subset sorted from them (not recorded which). The origin of the receptors is a man aged 18 to 30 who had mild COVID-19 (a few samples of this study predate the infection). Cell type and time point are not known.

This clonotype has more than one count but fewer than ten. The chain is built from TRBV20-1 and TRBJ1-1, with D unclear. V shed 1 base and J shed 1 base, with 13 bases lying between them. This CDR3 is 15 amino acids long. In germline, CDR1 is DFQATT, CDR2 SNEGSKA (reference sequence). The CDR3: CSARGVKDGNTEAFF. The CDR3 DNA follows: TGCAGTGCTAGAGGGGTCAAGGACGGGAACACTGAAGCTTTCTTT.

The CDR3 region is CASSPAGGEVQETQYF. The CDR3 region has the DNA TGTGCCAGCAGCCCGGCAGGGGGTGAGGTCCAAGAGACCCAGTACTTC. This chain uses TRBV27 with TRBJ2-5, with 7 bases matching TRBD1. Trimming cost V 6 bases and J 1 base; bases outside gene matches: 11. Germline V lookup: CDR1 MNHEY, CDR2 SMNVEV (reference sequence). The CDR3 extends over 16 amino acids.

The V and J genes are TRBV12-3 or TRBV12-4 and TRBJ2-6, with D unresolved. Trimming took 4 bases from V and 2 from J, leaving 6 bases between them. The CDR3 consists of 14 residues. The CDR3 DNA is TGTGCCAGCAGTTGGGTCCCTGGGGCCAACGTCCTGACTTTC. Protein product: CASSWVPGANVLTF.

In this sample, this clonotype turned up a few times. The chain uses TRBV7-6 and TRBJ1-5; no definite D call. The V and J ends lost 1 base and 5 bases respectively, with 9 bases between them. The CDR3 contains 14 residues. CDR1 SGHVS and CDR2 FNYEAQ come from the germline V gene. CDR3 amino acids: CASSLVPNDQPQHF. The DNA for the CDR3 is TGTGCCAGCAGCTTAGTCCCCAACGATCAGCCCCAGCATTTT.

The CDR3 DNA reads TGTGCCAGCAGCCGTGCCGCGGAGAACTCCTACAATGAGCAGTTCTTC. Encoded protein: CASSRAAENSYNEQFF. V gene TRBV6-2 or TRBV6-3 combines with J gene TRBJ2-1; D is undetermined. The germline V gene has CDR1 MNHEY and CDR2 SVGEGT. Trimming left V 6 bases short and J 0 bases short, with 15 bases between. This CDR3 comprises 16 residues.

The chain carries TRBV6-2 or TRBV6-3 and TRBJ2-7, with D maybe TRBD2 (6 bases). V was shortened by 3 bases and J by 1 base, with 13 bases between the two germline ends. The CDR3 sequence is 15 residues long. In germline, CDR1 is MNHEY, CDR2 SVGEGT. CDR3 residues: CASSYVVAESYEQYF. The CDR3 DNA sequence: TGTGCCAGCAGTTATGTGGTAGCGGAGTCCTACGAGCAGTACTTC.

This clonotype was detected only a few times. The gene calls are TRBV7-2 and TRBJ2-1; 8 nucleotides align to TRBD2. This CDR3 comprises 15 residues. The germline gives CDR1 SGHTA, CDR2 FQGNSA. V was clipped by 6 bases and J by 7 bases; unmatched bases: 11. CDR3 in DNA: TGTGCCAGCAGTCGAATAGCGGGGTCGTGGAATGAGCAGTTCTTC. Residues: CASSRIAGSWNEQFF.

This clonotype has just a few counts. This chain joins TRBV2 and TRBJ2-5; perhaps TRBD2 as D (6 bases). CDR3 length: 13 residues. Germline CDR1 reads SNHLY; CDR2 reads FYNNEI. Deletions cut 4 bases from V and 5 bases from J, with 11 bases between. This CDR3 is CASSGGTWETQYF. The CDR3 bases are TGTGCCAGCAGTGGAGGGACTTGGGAGACCCAGTACTTC.

CDR3 sequence: CASSPGGPSYNEQFF. The DNA of the CDR3 is TGCGCCAGCAGCCCCGGGGGGCCCTCCTACAATGAGCAGTTCTTC. The chain links TRBV5-1 to TRBJ2-1, with D perhaps TRBD2 (7 bases). Germline assignment: CDR1 SGHRS and CDR2 YFSETQ. The CDR3 extends over 15 amino acids. With 4 bases removed from V and 0 bases from J, the gap between germline ends came to 11 bases.

This chain links TRBV27 with TRBJ1-1; 8 nucleotides align to TRBD1. Germline CDR1 is MNHEY and CDR2 is SMNVEV (reference sequence). V shed 5 bases, J shed 7 bases, and the junction held 3 bases outside the gene matches. The CDR3 contains 12 residues. CDR3 coding DNA: TGTGCCAGCAGTGCGACAGGGGTTGAAGCTTTCTTT. Translating it yields CASSATGVEAFF.

This clonotype was seen ten or more times. The CDR3 DNA reads as TGCAGTGCTAGAGAAAGGACAGGGGGCCTGGGTGGCTACACCTTC. Residues: CSARERTGGLGGYTF. The chain carries TRBV20-1 and TRBJ1-2; TRBD1 matches 11 bases. Looked up from germline, CDR1 is DFQATT and CDR2 is SNEGSKA (reference sequence). The ends lost 0 bases at V and 7 bases at J; junction bases unmatched: 7. This CDR3 is 15 amino acids long.

The sample holds a few counts of this clonotype. The chain recombines TRBV6-2 or TRBV6-3 with TRBJ2-7; D tentatively fits TRBD1 or TRBD2 (5 bases each). V was cut by 5 bases and J by 9 bases, with 17 bases left in between. CDR3 length equals 13 residues. The V gene's germline CDR1 is MNHEY and CDR2 SVGEGT. CDR3 sequence (DNA): TGTGCCAGCAGTCCCACAGGCAGCCGGGGGCAGTACGTC. As protein: CASSPTGSRGQYV.

This chain connects TRBV4-1 to TRBJ2-6, with TRBD1 matching over 8 bases. The V gene end was trimmed by 9 bases and the J gene end by 1 base; junction bases not matched to a gene: 8. The CDR3 runs 16 residues. Germline V gene sequence: CDR1 MGHRA, CDR2 YSYEKL. CDR3 nucleotide sequence: TGCGCCAGGAACTCAGGGGGCGGATCTGGGGCCAACGTCCTGACTTTC. Protein: CARNSGGGSGANVLTF.

This clonotype came up a few times. The CDR3 sequence: CASSLAGTSGGHNEQFF. The DNA for the CDR3 is TGTGCCAGCAGCTTAGCCGGGACTAGCGGGGGCCACAATGAGCAGTTCTTC. V usage is TRBV7-2 and J usage is TRBJ2-1; the match to TRBD2 covers 14 bases. The CDR3 contains 17 residues. The V gene end was trimmed by 0 bases and the J gene end by 5 bases; junction bases not matched to a gene: 3. Germline CDR1 is SGHTA and CDR2 is FQGNSA.

This chain uses TRBV23-1 with TRBJ2-3, with D perhaps given as TRBD1 or TRBD2 (5 bases each). TRBV23-1 is identified as an open reading frame with a role that is uncertain. This CDR3 has 15 residues. The V end lost 3 bases, the J end lost 0 bases, and 10 bases lay between the germline ends. CDR3 in amino acids: CASSHSRDSTDTQYF. The CDR3 DNA reads as TGCGCCAGCAGTCATTCCCGGGACAGCACAGATACGCAGTATTTT.

V usage is TRBV20-1 and J usage is TRBJ2-7; tentative D call: TRBD1 (6 bases). Trimming cost V 4 bases and J 3 bases, with 10 bases left between them. Germline CDR1 is DFQATT and CDR2 is SNEGSKA (reference sequence). The CDR3 runs 12 residues. The CDR3, as DNA: TGCAGTGCTACAGGGGTGGACTACGAGCAGTACGTC. This sequence encodes CSATGVDYEQYV.

The CDR3 DNA is TGCAGTGCTATGCCTAGCGGGAGCCCCTACGAGCAGTACGTC. Its translation is CSAMPSGSPYEQYV. The rearrangement uses TRBV20-1 and TRBJ2-7; TRBD2 aligns across 10 bases. The trim removed 4 bases at V and 2 bases at J, leaving 5 bases unmatched. Germline CDR1 and CDR2: DFQATT and SNEGSKA (reference sequence). CDR3 length: 14 residues.

There are many counts of this clonotype. The rearrangement links TRBV29-1 to TRBJ1-1, with D possibly matching TRBD1 (5 bases). The CDR3 totals 13 residues. Looked up from germline, CDR1 is SQVTM and CDR2 is ANQGSEA. Trimming shortened V by 0 bases and J by 6 bases, and 11 bases separated the two germline ends. The CDR3 loop is CSVEEKWGAEAFF. The CDR3 DNA sequence: TGCAGCGTTGAAGAGAAGTGGGGGGCTGAAGCTTTCTTT.